This passage covers 23 T cell receptor beta chains from one sample sequenced in a study of Ad26.COV2.S vaccination and SARS-CoV-2 variants. The treatment was: about 20 received Ad26.COV2.S at low or high dose, single or two shots; several received placebo; per-sample allocation not given. Collection of samples fell on day 63 after the first vaccine or placebo injection. TCRdb's copy holds only in-frame clones and misses some; the assay was immunoSEQ multiplex PCR. Here the sample spans about 370,000 clones, approximately 91% being singletons. Sample: peripheral blood, taken in a trial of Ad26.COV2.S vaccine versus placebo. The receptors derive from a person aged 18-65 years who received the Ad26.COV2.S COVID-19 vaccine or a placebo.

Details on this clone: Other DNA sequences in the sample encode the same CDR3. The genes are TRBV7-9 and TRBJ1-1; no reliable D call. Germline V gene sequence: CDR1 SEHNR, CDR2 FQNEAQ (reference sequence). The CDR3 totals 14 residues. V was clipped by 1 base and J by 1 base, with 7 bases between them. CDR3 in DNA: TGTGCCAGCAGCTTAGGGCAGCAGAACACTGAAGCTTTCTTT. This sequence encodes CASSLGQQNTEAFF.

The CDR3 DNA is TGTGCCATCAGGGGGGCCCAGGGTACGATTGGCTACACCTTC. Protein: CAIRGAQGTIGYTF. The chain is built from TRBV10-3 and TRBJ1-2, with D possibly being TRBD1 (6 bases). The CDR3 is 14 amino acids. Germline V gene lookup returns CDR1 ENHRY and CDR2 SYGVKD. Trimming shortened V by 6 bases and J by 7 bases, and 18 bases separated the two germline ends.

This clone has just a few counts. The chain links TRBV19 to TRBJ1-2; D call uncertain. Trimming pared 2 bases from V and 8 bases from J, leaving 15 bases between. Looked up from germline, CDR1 is LNHDA and CDR2 is SQIVND (reference sequence). This CDR3 is built from 14 residues. CDR3 sequence reads: CASSISPRGSGYTF. The DNA of the CDR3 is TGTGCCAGTAGTATAAGCCCCCGTGGGTCAGGCTACACCTTC.

The chain uses TRBV11-1 and TRBJ2-7; no firm D call. Trimming took 4 bases from V and 3 from J, leaving 7 bases between them. This CDR3 region has 12 residues. Germline V gives CDR1 SGHAT, CDR2 FQDESV (reference sequence). The CDR3 DNA reads as TGTGCCAGCAGCTCCAACAGCTACGAGCAGTACTTC. Its protein is CASSSNSYEQYF.

The V and J genes are TRBV30 and TRBJ2-7, with D possibly matching TRBD2 (6 bases). This CDR3 is built from 13 residues. CDR1 and CDR2 from the germline V gene are GTSNPN and SVGIG (reference sequence). The ends were cut back, 0 bases at V and 13 bases at J, with 19 bases in the middle. CDR3 amino acids: CAWSVRAGATAYF. CDR3 coding DNA: TGTGCCTGGAGTGTCCGAGCGGGTGCTACAGCCTACTTC.

In its sample, this clone was seen once. CDR3 protein: CAWSGGFRSSYEQYF. Here the CDR3 DNA reads TGTGCCTGGAGTGGAGGGTTCCGCAGCTCCTACGAGCAGTACTTC. This chain connects TRBV30 to TRBJ2-7; the D gene is possibly TRBD2 (5 bases). The germline V gene encodes CDR1 GTSNPN and CDR2 SVGIG (reference sequence). The CDR3 covers 15 residues. The V gene lost 1 base and the J gene lost 0 bases, with 13 bases spanning the gap.

The sample holds a few counts of this clone. This same CDR3 is encoded by further DNA sequences in the sample. The chain carries TRBV29-1 and TRBJ1-1, with D hard to call. The V gene lost 4 bases and the J gene lost 1 base, with 4 bases spanning the gap. The CDR3 length is 11 residues. Germline V gives CDR1 SQVTM, CDR2 ANQGSEA. The CDR3 nucleotides read TGCAGCGTTGGCAAGAACACTGAAGCTTTCTTT. This sequence encodes CSVGKNTEAFF.

The V and J genes are TRBV7-9 and TRBJ1-4; no reliable D call. The CDR3 consists of 18 residues. V lost 5 bases and J 2 bases, leaving 21 bases between the germline ends. Germline V gene lookup returns CDR1 SEHNR and CDR2 FQNEAQ (reference sequence). The CDR3 DNA reads as TGTGCCAGCAGCCCCAGGACCATCGCCGGGTCTACTAATGAAAAACTGTTTTTT. Its protein is CASSPRTIAGSTNEKLFF. Using reference TRBV7-9 and TRBJ1-4 for the parts outside the CDR3, the full variable domain is DTGVSQNPRHKITKRGQNVTFRCDPISEHNRLYWYRQTLGQGPEFLTYFQNEAQLEKSRLLSDRFSAERPKGSFSTLEIQRTEQGDSAMYLCASSPRTIAGSTNEKLFFGSGTQLSVL.

V gene TRBV5-1 combines with J gene TRBJ1-2, with D maybe TRBD1 (5 bases). This CDR3 spans 15 amino acids. Germline V gene lookup returns CDR1 SGHRS and CDR2 YFSETQ. The V and J ends lost 0 bases and 5 bases respectively, with 14 bases between them. DNA of the CDR3: TGCGCCAGCAGCTTGGCCATCGGGGGGGAATATGGCTACACCTTC. It translates to CASSLAIGGEYGYTF. The full variable domain, its missing parts supplied by reference TRBV5-1 and TRBJ1-2, is KAGVTQTPRYLIKTRGQQVTLSCSPISGHRSVSWYQQTPGQGLQFLFEYFSETQRNKGNFPGRFSGRQFSNSRSEMNVSTLELGDSALYLCASSLAIGGEYGYTFGSGTRLTVV.

This clone has only a few counts. The rearrangement uses TRBV12-2 and TRBJ2-1; the table's D gene call, TRBD2, was not cross checked with the DNA. TRBV12-2 is labeled a pseudogene. The CDR3 totals 18 residues. The CDR3 nucleotides are TGTGCAAGTCCCAAACCTCCGGGACTAGCGGGAGGGCTCAATGAGCAGTTCTTC. As protein: CASPKPPGLAGGLNEQFF.

V is TRBV7-3 and J is TRBJ2-7; D is perhaps TRBD1 or TRBD2 (6 bases each). This CDR3 comprises 12 residues. Trimming stripped 5 bases from V and 6 bases from J, with 11 bases between. Germline loops: CDR1 SGHTA, CDR2 FQGTGA. CDR3 sequence: CASSHEGGEQYF. The CDR3 region has the DNA TGTGCCAGCAGCCACGAGGGGGGCGAGCAGTACTTC.

CDR3 nucleotides: TGTGCCAGCAGCTTTCTGAGTGCTGGGGCCAACGTCCTGACTTTC. Translation: CASSFLSAGANVLTF. The chain couples TRBV7-6 to TRBJ2-6; D is unclear. The CDR3 has 15 amino acids. CDR1 and CDR2 from the germline V gene are SGHVS and FNYEAQ. V was clipped by 3 bases and J by 2 bases, with 8 bases between them.

This sequence joins TRBV5-1 and TRBJ1-4; no clear D gene. With 4 bases removed from V and 0 bases from J, the gap between germline ends came to 13 bases. The CDR3 length is 16 residues. Germline V gene lookup returns CDR1 SGHRS and CDR2 YFSETQ. CDR3 protein: CASSPEPIATNEKLFF. Here the CDR3 DNA reads TGCGCCAGCAGCCCTGAACCCATTGCAACTAATGAAAAACTGTTTTTT.

This clone showed up just once. The chain is built from TRBV30 and TRBJ2-1, with unresolved D. Trimming took 2 bases from V and 0 from J, leaving 11 bases between them. Germline lookup yields CDR1 GTSNPN and CDR2 SVGIG (reference sequence). The CDR3 sequence is 15 residues long. Here the CDR3 DNA reads TGTGCCTGGAGTTTTTCCCTTAGCTCCTACAATGAGCAGTTCTTC. This translates into CAWSFSLSSYNEQFF. Combining the CDR3 with reference TRBV30 and TRBJ2-1 gives the whole variable domain SQTIHQWPATLVQPVGSPLSLECTVEGTSNPNLYWYRQAAGRGLQLLFYSVGIGQISSEVPQNLSASRPQDRQFILSSKKLLLSDSGFYLCAWSFSLSSYNEQFFGPGTRLTVL.

The chain has TRBV7-2 and TRBJ1-5; 7 bases fit TRBD1. Germline V gene lookup returns CDR1 SGHTA and CDR2 FQGNSA. This CDR3 is 16 amino acids long. The junction had 8 bases not matched to a gene; V was cut back by 2 bases and J by 4 bases. The chain's CDR3 is CASSLTYRGGNQPQHF. CDR3 in DNA: TGTGCCAGCAGCTTAACGTACAGGGGCGGTAATCAGCCCCAGCATTTT.

V is TRBV5-8 and J is TRBJ1-1; maybe TRBD1 (6 bases). Germline V CDR1 and CDR2: SGHTS, YDEGEE. This CDR3 is 13 amino acids long. V lost 1 base, J lost 4 bases, and 8 bases lay in between. In DNA, the CDR3 is TGTGCCAGCAGCTTGCAGGGGAGCACTGAAGCTTTCTTT. Encoded protein: CASSLQGSTEAFF.

The chain recombines TRBV2 with TRBJ2-2; D gene uncertain. Germline-derived CDR1 and CDR2 are SNHLY and FYNNEI. V shed 4 bases and J shed 7 bases, with 10 bases lying between them. The CDR3 loop spans 13 amino acids. The CDR3 DNA reads TGTGCCAGCAGTGGCGCTAGAGGCGGGGAGCTGTTTTTT. It specifies CASSGARGGELFF.

As DNA, the CDR3 is TGTGCCAGCAGTTACTCTGTCCAATCGTCTACTTCACCCCTCCACTTT. This translates into CASSYSVQSSTSPLHF. The chain uses TRBV6-5 and TRBJ1-6, with D hard to call. The CDR3 length is 16 residues. Trimming cost V 0 bases and J 9 bases, with 15 bases left between them. Germline V lookup: CDR1 MNHEY, CDR2 SVGAGI.

In its sample, this clone was seen once. The chain has TRBV5-1 and TRBJ2-1; 8 nucleotides line up with TRBD2. This CDR3 is built from 16 residues. CDR1 and CDR2 (germline): SGHRS, YFSETQ. V dropped 2 bases and J dropped 8; count of bases not matched to a gene: 12. The CDR3 sequence: CASSLVEAGAGHEQFF. Here the CDR3 DNA reads TGCGCCAGCAGCTTAGTGGAAGCGGGAGCAGGCCATGAGCAGTTCTTC.

V usage is TRBV18 and J usage is TRBJ2-1; 9 bases map to TRBD1. J was trimmed by 2 bases and V by 2 bases; bases with no gene match: 1. CDR1 and CDR2 from the germline V gene are KGHSH and LQKENI. This CDR3 has 15 amino acids. In DNA, the CDR3 is TGTGCCAGCTCACCAGGACAGGGGACCTACAATGAGCAGTTCTTC. It encodes CASSPGQGTYNEQFF.

V usage is TRBV5-5 and J usage is TRBJ1-3, with D perhaps matching TRBD1 (5 bases). Trimming stripped 3 bases from V and 0 bases from J, with 10 bases between. Germline V lookup: CDR1 SGHKS, CDR2 YYEKEE (reference sequence). The CDR3 contains 15 residues. This CDR3 is CASSSDSGSGNTIYF. Written as DNA, the CDR3 is TGTGCCAGCAGCTCTGACAGCGGCTCTGGAAACACCATATATTTT.

V is TRBV7-9 and J is TRBJ1-1; D uncertain. Trimming took off 3 bases at V and 5 bases at J, with 16 bases between the two ends. Germline lookup yields CDR1 SEHNR and CDR2 FQNEAQ (reference sequence). The CDR3 sequence is 15 residues long. The CDR3 region has the DNA TGTGCCAGCAGCTTGGTGGTCAGTTTCATGACTGAAGCTTTCTTT. The encoded protein is CASSLVVSFMTEAFF.

This clone was seen a few times. V and J are TRBV5-8 and TRBJ1-4, with no clear D. The germline V gene has CDR1 SGHTS and CDR2 YDEGEE. CDR3 size: 12 residues. Deletions cut 0 bases from V and 8 bases from J, with 5 bases between. Here the CDR3 reads CASSLDGEKLFF. CDR3 DNA: TGTGCCAGCAGCTTGGACGGGGAAAAACTGTTTTTT.